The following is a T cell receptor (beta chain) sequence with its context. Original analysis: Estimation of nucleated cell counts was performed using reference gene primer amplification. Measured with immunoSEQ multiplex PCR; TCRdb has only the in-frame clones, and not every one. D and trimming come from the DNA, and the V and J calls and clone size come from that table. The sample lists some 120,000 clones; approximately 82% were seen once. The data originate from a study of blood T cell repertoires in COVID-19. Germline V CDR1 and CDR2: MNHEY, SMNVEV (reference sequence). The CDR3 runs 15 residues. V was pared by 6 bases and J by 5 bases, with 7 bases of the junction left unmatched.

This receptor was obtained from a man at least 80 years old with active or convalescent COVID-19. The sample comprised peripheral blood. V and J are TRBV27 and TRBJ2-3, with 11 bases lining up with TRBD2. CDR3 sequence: CASRFSGGAGDTQYF. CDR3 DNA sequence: TGTGCCAGCAGATTTAGCGGGGGGGCGGGAGATACGCAGTATTTT.